The 14 T cell receptor beta chains presented below share a single source sample, sequenced in a study of cytomegalovirus exposure and HLA in healthy donors. Primers for the PCR totalled 60 Vbeta and 13 Jbeta. The data were produced by immunoSEQ multiplex PCR, yet TCRdb's version contains in-frame clones alone and is incomplete. The data hold about 160,000 clones, with more than 60% observed a single time. The sequenced sample was PBMCs. These receptors were taken from a man between 35 and 55 years old in good health and CMV-seronegative.

A single count supports this clone. This chain links TRBV30 with TRBJ1-1, with D maybe TRBD1 (5 bases). The CDR3 is 13 amino acids. Deletions cut 4 bases from V and 2 bases from J, with 11 bases between. CDR1 and CDR2 from the germline V gene are GTSNPN and SVGIG (reference sequence). CDR3 sequence reads: CAWKGAANTEAFF. CDR3 coding DNA: TGTGCCTGGAAAGGGGCGGCTAACACTGAAGCTTTCTTT.

This chain uses TRBV6-5 with TRBJ1-4, with D maybe TRBD1 (5 bases). CDR3 size: 13 residues. With 7 bases removed from V and 7 bases from J, the gap between germline ends came to 13 bases. CDR1 is MNHEY and CDR2 is SVGAGI in the germline V gene. This CDR3 reads CASTTGGAEKLFF. Written as DNA, the CDR3 is TGTGCCAGCACCACCGGCGGGGCTGAAAAACTGTTTTTT.

The V and J genes are TRBV19 and TRBJ1-5; 7 nucleotides agree with TRBD1. The V segment lost 6 bases and the J segment 0 bases; nucleotides outside the gene matches: 2. The CDR3 contains 14 residues. CDR1 LNHDA and CDR2 SQIVND come from the germline V gene (reference sequence). The CDR3 is CASRGQISNQPQHF. The CDR3 nucleotides read TGTGCCAGTAGGGGACAGATTAGCAATCAGCCCCAGCATTTT.

This clone was counted between two and nine times. J is TRBJ1-1 and V is TRBV5-1; 7 nucleotides align to TRBD1. This CDR3 is 15 amino acids long. V trimming: 4 bases; J trimming: 4 bases; junction bases outside the gene matches: 10. The germline V gene encodes CDR1 SGHRS and CDR2 YFSETQ. The DNA of the CDR3 is TGCGCCAGCAGCCGCCAAGACAGGGTGGTCACTGAAGCTTTCTTT. It is translated as CASSRQDRVVTEAFF.

The V and J genes are TRBV7-3 and TRBJ1-1, with no clear D. Trimming pared 4 bases from V and 2 bases from J, leaving 17 bases between. This CDR3 contains 16 residues. Germline CDR1 is SGHTA and CDR2 is FQGTGA. In nucleotides, the CDR3 is TGTGCCAGCAGCTCCCATAGCCCAGCGTCAAACACTGAAGCTTTCTTT. Protein sequence: CASSSHSPASNTEAFF.

The chain couples TRBV5-1 to TRBJ2-7, with 8 positions matching TRBD1. The CDR3 length is 15 residues. V lost 4 bases to trimming and J lost 2 bases; unmatched junction nucleotides: 8. Germline V gene data show CDR1 as SGHRS and CDR2 as YFSETQ. CDR3 residues: CASSIGQGVTYEQYF. The DNA for the CDR3 is TGCGCCAGCAGCATCGGACAGGGTGTCACCTACGAGCAGTACTTC.

The CDR3 sequence: CASSEAPGQVPNYGYTF. CDR3 coding DNA: TGTGCCAGCAGTGAAGCGCCGGGACAGGTACCTAACTATGGCTACACCTTC. The chain combines TRBV6-1 with TRBJ1-2, with 8 nucleotides matching TRBD1. Germline V gene data show CDR1 as MNHNS and CDR2 as SASEGT. With 0 bases clipped from V and 0 bases from J, the junction kept 6 bases outside the gene matches. The CDR3 totals 17 residues.

J is TRBJ1-4 and V is TRBV15, with D uncertain. CDR1 LNHNV and CDR2 YYDKDF come from the germline V gene (reference sequence). The CDR3 contains 13 residues. Trimming took 0 bases from V and 8 from J, leaving 7 bases between them. The CDR3: CATSRDRGEKLFF. The CDR3, as DNA: TGTGCCACCAGCAGAGATAGAGGCGAAAAACTGTTTTTT.

This clone was counted once. The rearrangement links TRBV10-2 to TRBJ2-5, with D maybe TRBD2 (6 bases). Germline CDR1 and CDR2: WSHSY and SAAADI. V lost 6 bases to trimming and J lost 7 bases, with 21 bases between them. This CDR3 has 15 amino acids. CDR3 region: CASSGSLALVGTQYF. The CDR3 DNA reads as TGCGCCAGCAGCGGATCTCTAGCGTTGGTGGGGACCCAGTACTTC.

The DNA for the CDR3 is TGTGCCAGCAGCAATGCAGACAGGGGACATGGCTACACCTTC. It specifies CASSNADRGHGYTF. This sequence joins TRBV7-2 and TRBJ1-2; 8 bases map to TRBD1. Losses at the gene ends were 5 bases for V and 6 bases for J; bases not matched to a gene: 8. The CDR3 consists of 14 residues. CDR1 is SGHTA, CDR2 FQGNSA, per germline.

The genes are TRBV4-3 and TRBJ1-6, with a weak D call TRBD1 (6 bases). The CDR3 sequence is 14 residues long. Germline lookup yields CDR1 LGHNA and CDR2 YSLEER. The ends were cut back, 4 bases at V and 10 bases at J, with 14 bases in the middle. CDR3 DNA sequence: TGCGCCAGCAGCCCAAAAAGGGGGGGATCACCCCTCCACTTT. Translation gives CASSPKRGGSPLHF.

The chain links TRBV30 to TRBJ2-7; 8 bases map to TRBD1. The CDR3 covers 14 residues. V shed 5 bases and J 5 bases; nucleotides not matched to a gene: 11. The germline CDR1 and CDR2 sequences are GTSNPN and SVGIG (reference sequence). CDR3 in amino acids: CAWGDGTGSNEQYF. CDR3 DNA sequence: TGTGCCTGGGGGGATGGGACAGGCTCGAACGAGCAGTACTTC.

This clone is a singleton in its sample. The chain is built from TRBV4-1 and TRBJ2-7, with a possible D match to TRBD1 (6 bases). Trimming stripped 3 bases from V and 3 bases from J, with 18 bases between. Germline V gene sequence: CDR1 MGHRA, CDR2 YSYEKL. The CDR3 loop spans 16 amino acids. This chain's CDR3 is CASSHPGTRDYYEQYF. DNA for the CDR3: TGCGCCAGCAGCCATCCCGGGACAAGAGACTACTACGAGCAGTACTTC.

The chain recombines TRBV18 with TRBJ2-1, with D tentatively TRBD1 (5 bases). V lost 4 bases and J lost 7, with 14 bases in between. In germline, CDR1 is KGHSH, CDR2 LQKENI. The CDR3 extends over 14 amino acids. The CDR3 nucleotides are TGTGCCAGCTCACTCCCTGGCAAGGGGAATGAGCAGTTCTTC. Its protein is CASSLPGKGNEQFF.